What follows is one T cell receptor (beta chain) and its context. The antigen is not known. This sample was taken from a study of cytomegalovirus exposure and HLA in healthy donors. Whole-study results and caveats: In vitro testing confirmed a few CMV-associated chains as specific for CMV antigens. It was taken for granted in presence/absence analyses that sequencing depth across donors was roughly uniform. Association of a missense DCLRE1C variant with TCR beta V- and J-gene trimming was reported in a later analysis.

The primer mix had 60 Vbeta and 13 Jbeta primers. In the original analysis: Approximately 12 million of 80 million to 85 million unique TCR beta chains were shared, per a later count. Profiling relied on immunoSEQ multiplex PCR, and the TCRdb table lists in-frame clones only, not all of them. V and J calls and clone size come straight from that table; D and trimming were deduced from the DNA. The sample holds about 150,000 clones, around four fifths seen once. J lost 6 bases, V lost 8 bases, and 5 bases had no gene match. This CDR3 contains 13 residues. Looked up from germline, CDR1 is MNHNS and CDR2 is SASEGT.

The receptor's source is a boy aged 2 to 10 in good health and CMV-seronegative. The sample taken for sequencing was PBMCs. The chain has TRBV6-1 and TRBJ1-1, with TRBD1 matching 11 bases. The CDR3 DNA is TGTGCCAGCGGACAGGGGGCGGAAGCTGAAGCTTTCTTT. Its translation: CASGQGAEAEAFF.